The TCR beta chain under discussion was sequenced for a study of blood T cell repertoires in COVID-19 (dated by TCRdb to between 2020 and 2021). For the study in its entirety: Collaborator samples came from the United States, Italy and Spain and covered acute and convalescent phases of COVID-19. The prospective study material was composed of cDNA or gDNA derived from T cells, B-cell-depleted T cells, or PBMCs. The dataset comprised deeply sampled blood TCRbeta repertoires from subjects exposed to, actively infected with, or recovered from COVID-19. A freely available public database, intended as a resource for researchers studying the immune response to SARS-CoV-2, is where the repertoires were released. Samples were obtained from the ongoing ImmuneRACE study (first 160 participants) and from 950 to 1,500 subjects provided by 6 global collaborators. A de-identified subject ID, COVID-19 status, age in years and sex were almost always included in the sample metadata. Where available, HLA class I and class II types were obtained from metadata supplied by the sample provider rather than from assay-based typing. General study outcomes and caveats: How much clinical and demographic metadata was included differed by source and by participant, and the metadata was provided uncurated.

The collaborating institutions used their own protocols to collect whole blood in K2EDTA tubes. For TCRbeta analysis, collaborators shipped samples as frozen whole blood, isolated PBMCs, or DNA extracted from either of those sample types. Comments on this clone: The clone's antigen remains unknown. No base-level quality is on record; no much larger clone is a single base apart.

TCRbeta CDR3 regions were amplified from genomic DNA using the immunoSEQ Assay, a bias-controlled multiplex PCR. In the source study's methods: The number of nucleated cells in each sample was estimated by amplification of reference gene primers within the assay. To quantify the absolute abundance of each unique TCRbeta CDR3 rearrangement, sequence reads were collapsed and filtered. Productive Simpson clonality was computed per sample as the square root of Simpson's diversity index over productive rearrangements. The table comes from immuneACCESS by way of TCRdb, which keeps in-frame sequences with V and J called. Part of the clones is missing from these tables; in studies checked, under half for an unresolved V gene and the rest for unknown reasons. The V and J calls and clone size come from that table; D and trimming were worked out from the DNA. The sample has over 120,000 clones on record, approximately 88% of them singletons. The ten biggest clones cover under 5.5% of the sample.

Compared with germline, V lacks 5 bases and J lacks 4 bases; bases without a gene match: 4. The germline V gene encodes CDR1 MDHEN and CDR2 SYDVKM. The CDR3 starts with the cysteine, ends with the phenylalanine, and has 13 residues. This entry keeps only the CDR3 DNA: 39 bases, framed from base 1. Input material: peripheral blood. The sequence derives from a human donor in a cohort sampled during active COVID-19. The chain is assembled from TRBV28 and TRBJ1-2, with 7 junctional bases fitting TRBD1. The sequenced DNA is TGTGCCAGCAGTGCTCGGGACAGCTATGGCTACACCTTC. It specifies CASSARDSYGYTF.